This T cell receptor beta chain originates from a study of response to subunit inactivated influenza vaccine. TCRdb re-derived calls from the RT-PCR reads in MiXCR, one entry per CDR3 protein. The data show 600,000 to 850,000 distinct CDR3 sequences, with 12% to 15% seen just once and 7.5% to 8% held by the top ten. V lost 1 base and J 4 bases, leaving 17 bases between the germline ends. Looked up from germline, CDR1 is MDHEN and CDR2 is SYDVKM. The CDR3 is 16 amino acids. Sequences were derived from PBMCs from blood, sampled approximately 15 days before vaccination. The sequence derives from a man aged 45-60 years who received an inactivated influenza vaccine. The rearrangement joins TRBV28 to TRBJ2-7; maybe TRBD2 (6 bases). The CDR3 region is CASSLSPRDLTYEQYF. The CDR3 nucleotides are TGTGCCAGCAGTTTATCGCCAAGGGACTTAACGTACGAGCAGTACTTC.